Detailed here is one TCR beta chain. Germline is not matched at one junction end, which may reflect a read error. The CDR3 has 14 residues. CDR1 MNHNY and CDR2 SVGAGI come from the germline V gene (reference sequence). The data originate from a study of blood T cell repertoires in COVID-19. On the study more broadly: There were acute and convalescent COVID-19 samples, and they came from the United States, Italy and Spain. In each case, the material was cDNA or gDNA derived from T cells, B-cell-depleted T cells, or PBMCs.

Repertoires were generated with immunoSEQ multiplex PCR, while TCRdb's copy carries only in-frame clones and drops some. The sample includes just over 70,000 clones, under 95% seen only once; the top ten take roughly 8%. The specimen was peripheral blood. The gene calls are TRBV6-6 and TRBJ1-2; D is perhaps TRBD1 (5 bases). This TCR was recovered from a human donor in a cohort sampled during active COVID-19. In nucleotides, the CDR3 is TGTGCCAGCAGTTCAACAGGTCTTAACTCTGGCTACACCTTC. Its protein is CASSSTGLNSGYTF.